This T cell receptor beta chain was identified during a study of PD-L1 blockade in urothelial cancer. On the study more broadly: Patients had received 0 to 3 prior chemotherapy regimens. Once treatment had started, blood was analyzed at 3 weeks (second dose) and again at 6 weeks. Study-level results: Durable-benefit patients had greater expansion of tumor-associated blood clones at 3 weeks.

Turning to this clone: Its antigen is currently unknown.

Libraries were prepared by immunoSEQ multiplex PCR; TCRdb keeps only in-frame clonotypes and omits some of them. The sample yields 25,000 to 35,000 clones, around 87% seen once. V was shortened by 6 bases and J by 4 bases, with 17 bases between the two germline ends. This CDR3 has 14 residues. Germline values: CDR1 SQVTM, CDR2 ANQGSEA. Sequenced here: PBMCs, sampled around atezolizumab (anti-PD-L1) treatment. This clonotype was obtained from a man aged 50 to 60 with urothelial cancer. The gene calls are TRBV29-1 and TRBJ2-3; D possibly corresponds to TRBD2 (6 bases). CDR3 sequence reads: CSVTRTSMSDTQYF. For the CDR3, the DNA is TGCAGCGTGACCCGCACTAGCATGTCAGATACGCAGTATTTT.